The 26 T cell receptor beta chains given below trace back to one sample, sequenced in a study of control samples from healthy donors and cancer patients. The protocol was immunoSEQ multiplex PCR, while the TCRdb copy is restricted to in-frame clones and leaves out a portion. The data show tens of thousands of clones, 75% to 90% seen once. The specimen sequenced was PBMCs. These receptors were collected from a man between 60 and 70 years old with head and neck cancer.

Written as DNA, the CDR3 is TGTGCCAGTAGCTATACTCCCCCTCCATGGAGTGAGCAGTTCTTC. It encodes CASSYTPPPWSEQFF. The V call is TRBV19, the J call TRBJ2-1; D unclear. V lost 6 bases and J 9 bases, leaving 21 bases between the germline ends. The CDR3 is 15 residues long. Germline CDR1 reads LNHDA; CDR2 reads SQIVND (reference sequence).

The chain uses TRBV6-5 and TRBJ2-7, with 7 bases lining up with TRBD1. The V gene end was trimmed by 6 bases and the J gene end by 2 bases; junction bases not matched to a gene: 7. The CDR3 extends over 14 amino acids. Germline V gene data show CDR1 as MNHEY and CDR2 as SVGAGI. CDR3 sequence (DNA): TGTGCCAGCAGCACAGGGGCCCCTCCCTACGAGCAGTACTTC. This gives the protein CASSTGAPPYEQYF.

This CDR3 is CASSSRTGMNTEAFF. CDR3 nucleotide sequence: TGTGCCAGCAGCTCGCGGACAGGGATGAACACTGAAGCTTTCTTT. The chain combines TRBV21-1 with TRBJ1-1; the D call of TRBD1 is as the table states it, not checked on the DNA. TRBV21-1 is a known pseudogene. CDR3 length: 15 amino acids.

This chain uses TRBV2 with TRBJ2-1; 9 nucleotides match TRBD2. V trimming: 2 bases; J trimming: 2 bases; junction bases outside the gene matches: 4. This CDR3 has 16 residues. Germline V gene lookup returns CDR1 SNHLY and CDR2 FYNNEI. The chain's CDR3 is CASSESSGAAYNEQFF. CDR3 sequence (DNA): TGTGCCAGCAGTGAATCTAGCGGGGCCGCCTACAATGAGCAGTTCTTC.

V and J are TRBV6-5 and TRBJ2-2, with D maybe TRBD2 (5 bases). Trimming cost V 2 bases and J 5 bases, with 9 bases left between them. The CDR3 sequence is 14 residues long. Germline V gene data show CDR1 as MNHEY and CDR2 as SVGAGI. This chain's CDR3 is CASSYITGTGELFF. CDR3 nucleotide sequence: TGTGCCAGCAGTTACATTACGGGGACCGGGGAGCTGTTTTTT.

J is TRBJ1-4 and V is TRBV7-6, with D possibly TRBD1 on 5 matching bases. There are 15 residues in the CDR3. Trimming removed 4 bases from V and 7 bases from J, with 16 bases in between. The germline V gene has CDR1 SGHVS and CDR2 FNYEAQ. The DNA for the CDR3 is TGTGCCAGCAGCTCCAGGGCGGGGAGGACTGAAAAACTGTTTTTT. It yields the protein CASSSRAGRTEKLFF.

The J gene is TRBJ2-2, the V gene TRBV7-8, with TRBD1 matching 11 bases. Germline-derived CDR1 and CDR2 are SGHVS and FQNEAQ. This CDR3 spans 16 amino acids. The V segment lost 5 bases and the J segment 4 bases; nucleotides outside the gene matches: 6. As DNA, the CDR3 is TGTGCCAGCAGCATTGGGACAGGGGGAAGCACCGGGGAGCTGTTTTTT. Protein sequence: CASSIGTGGSTGELFF.

The chain's CDR3 is CASSPSLLRGAKETQYF. The CDR3 bases are TGTGCCAGCAGCCCCTCCCTATTGCGGGGAGCCAAAGAGACCCAGTACTTC. The rearrangement uses TRBV4-2 and TRBJ2-5; TRBD2 might be the D (6 bases). The germline V gene has CDR1 LGHNA and CDR2 YNFKEQ. This CDR3 is 17 amino acids long. Trimming took off 4 bases at V and 3 bases at J, with 21 bases between the two ends.

The rearrangement links TRBV27 to TRBJ1-1; D may be TRBD1 (6 bases). Germline-derived CDR1 and CDR2 are MNHEY and SMNVEV (reference sequence). This CDR3 comprises 19 residues. Trimming removed 2 bases at V and 1 base at J, with 23 bases between. As DNA, the CDR3 is TGTGCCAGCAGTTTAAAAGCCCCCCGACAAGCAGGGGAGAACACTGAAGCTTTCTTT. Translated, it gives CASSLKAPRQAGENTEAFF.

The CDR3 sequence: CASSLSLGQGGNTIYF. CDR3 coding DNA: TGCGCCAGCAGCCTCTCACTTGGACAGGGGGGAAACACCATATATTTT. The chain carries TRBV5-1 and TRBJ1-3; 9 nucleotides line up with TRBD1. Per the germline V gene, CDR1 is SGHRS and CDR2 is YFSETQ. V gave up 4 bases and J gave up 4 bases; unmatched junction bases: 9. The CDR3 is made up of 16 amino acids.

The chain uses TRBV10-3 and TRBJ2-1; no reliable D call. The V and J ends lost 7 bases and 0 bases respectively, with 10 bases between them. CDR3 size: 14 residues. CDR1 and CDR2 from the germline V gene are ENHRY and SYGVKD. The CDR3 protein is CAITPGSSYNEQFF. CDR3 in DNA: TGTGCCATCACCCCGGGCAGCTCCTACAATGAGCAGTTCTTC.

In this sample, this clone turned up once. The chain uses TRBV6-2 or TRBV6-3 and TRBJ2-4, with a tentative D call TRBD1 (5 bases). The ends were cut back, 5 bases at V and 3 bases at J, with 29 bases in the middle. The V gene's germline CDR1 is MNHEY and CDR2 SVGEGT. The CDR3 is 20 amino acids. As DNA, the CDR3 is TGTGCCAGCAGTGACCGGGTAGGGGTGGACGGGCGAATCGTCAAAAACATTCAGTACTTC. Amino acid sequence: CASSDRVGVDGRIVKNIQYF.

The rearrangement joins TRBV7-9 to TRBJ1-4; D not certain. The CDR3 extends over 13 amino acids. CDR1 is SEHNR, CDR2 FQNEAQ, per germline (reference sequence). V was shortened by 1 base and J by 7 bases, with 7 bases between the two germline ends. This CDR3 is CASSLGLGEKLFF. In DNA, the CDR3 is TGTGCCAGCAGCTTAGGGTTGGGTGAAAAACTGTTTTTT.

CDR3 sequence: CASSRGGTGDYEQYV. The DNA of the CDR3 is TGTGCCAGCAGTAGAGGCGGGACAGGGGACTACGAGCAGTACGTC. The genes are TRBV6-5 and TRBJ2-7, with 10 bases identical to TRBD1. The CDR3 extends over 15 amino acids. The germline gives CDR1 MNHEY, CDR2 SVGAGI. Unmatched junction bases numbered 7, after V lost 5 bases and J lost 3 bases.

This clone was detected a few times. The chain uses TRBV5-1 and TRBJ1-1; unclear D gene. CDR1 is SGHRS and CDR2 is YFSETQ in the germline V gene. The V end was cut by 2 bases, the J end by 6 bases, with 14 bases between. This CDR3 is built from 14 residues. Here the CDR3 DNA reads TGCGCCAGCAGCTTAACCATTGGGAAGTCTGAAGCTTTCTTT. It translates to CASSLTIGKSEAFF.

The CDR3 DNA is TGTGCCAGCACCCCCAGGGGGACGGCTAATGAAAAACTGTTTTTT. Amino acid sequence: CASTPRGTANEKLFF. V gene TRBV6-6 combines with J gene TRBJ1-4, with TRBD1 matching 7 bases. The germline V gene encodes CDR1 MNHNY and CDR2 SVGAGI (reference sequence). The V segment lost 7 bases and the J segment 3 bases; nucleotides outside the gene matches: 8. The CDR3 totals 15 residues.

Note on this clone: Within the sample, other DNA sequences also encode this same CDR3. This rearrangement joins TRBV3-1 (or the pseudogene TRBV3-2) to TRBJ1-2; perhaps TRBD1 as D (5 bases). CDR1 and CDR2 from the germline V gene are LGHDT and YNNKEL (reference sequence). Deletions cut 4 bases from V and 2 bases from J, with 11 bases between. The CDR3 consists of 14 residues. Here the CDR3 DNA reads TGTGCCAGCAGCCGTCTTACAGGAAACTATGGCTACACCTTC. Amino acid sequence: CASSRLTGNYGYTF.

The chain carries TRBV5-1 and TRBJ2-1, with D possibly TRBD2 on 5 matching bases. V lost 0 bases, J lost 8 bases, and 9 bases lay in between. Germline V gene lookup returns CDR1 SGHRS and CDR2 YFSETQ. The CDR3 runs to 13 residues. The CDR3 region is CASSLATSYEQFF. CDR3 bases: TGCGCCAGCAGCTTGGCAACTAGTTATGAGCAGTTCTTC. Filled out from reference TRBV5-1 and TRBJ2-1, the complete variable domain reads KAGVTQTPRYLIKTRGQQVTLSCSPISGHRSVSWYQQTPGQGLQFLFEYFSETQRNKGNFPGRFSGRQFSNSRSEMNVSTLELGDSALYLCASSLATSYEQFFGPGTRLTVL.

V usage is TRBV7-8 and J usage is TRBJ2-2, with no clear D. This CDR3 has 16 amino acids. V was pared by 5 bases and J by 3 bases, with 16 bases between. Germline CDR1 reads SGHVS; CDR2 reads FQNEAQ. The CDR3 nucleotides read TGTGCCAGCAGCCCAACAAGACGGCTGGACACCGGGGAGCTGTTTTTT. This sequence encodes CASSPTRRLDTGELFF.

The chain is built from TRBV12-2 and TRBJ2-3; the table names TRBD2, a call not compared with the DNA. TRBV12-2 is tagged as a pseudogene. The CDR3 consists of 17 residues. This CDR3 is CASRSPQDGSPTDTQYF. As DNA, the CDR3 is TGTGCAAGTCGCTCCCCACAAGACGGGAGCCCCACAGATACGCAGTATTTT.

This clone has just one count. V and J are TRBV6-4 and TRBJ2-7, with D maybe TRBD2 (6 bases). The CDR3 is 14 amino acids. With 7 bases removed from V and 2 bases from J, the gap between germline ends came to 15 bases. The germline V gene encodes CDR1 MRHNA and CDR2 SNTAGT. DNA for the CDR3: TGTGCCAGCATTCGGGGGAGCGTGACCTACGAGCAGTACTTC. Its protein is CASIRGSVTYEQYF.

The chain joins TRBV6-5 to TRBJ1-6, with a weak D call TRBD1 (5 bases). Trimming took off 7 bases at V and 8 bases at J, with 12 bases between the two ends. Germline V gene lookup returns CDR1 MNHEY and CDR2 SVGAGI. The CDR3 is 13 residues long. The CDR3 DNA sequence: TGTGCCAGCACCTCCAGGGTCGATTCACCCCTCCACTTT. It yields the protein CASTSRVDSPLHF.

DNA for the CDR3: TGTGCCAGCAGTTACTCTAGAGGGACTGCTAACAATGAGCAGTTCTTC. It is translated as CASSYSRGTANNEQFF. The genes are TRBV6-6 and TRBJ2-1; D might be TRBD2 (6 bases). Germline V gene lookup returns CDR1 MNHNY and CDR2 SVGAGI (reference sequence). Trimming pared 0 bases from V and 5 bases from J, leaving 14 bases between. CDR3 length: 16 amino acids.

The chain employs TRBV19 and TRBJ2-7, with D tentatively TRBD1 (6 bases). This CDR3 is built from 13 residues. CDR1 and CDR2 from the germline V gene are LNHDA and SQIVND (reference sequence). V shed 7 bases and J shed 1 base, with 11 bases lying between them. Here the CDR3 DNA reads TGTGCCAGTAATCGTCAGGGGTCCTACGAGCAGTACTTC. This codes for CASNRQGSYEQYF.

The CDR3 coding sequence is TGTGCCAGCTCACCAGAAGCTGAGAGACGCTATGGCTACACCTTC. Protein: CASSPEAERRYGYTF. V is TRBV18 and J is TRBJ1-2; D gene ambiguous. This CDR3 comprises 15 residues. CDR1 is KGHSH and CDR2 is LQKENI in the germline V gene. The V gene lost 2 bases and the J gene lost 4 bases, with 14 bases spanning the gap.

This clone was seen once. The chain uses TRBV5-1 and TRBJ2-3, with 8 bases aligning to TRBD1. V lost 5 bases and J lost 4; bases outside the gene matches: 9. The germline V gene encodes CDR1 SGHRS and CDR2 YFSETQ. The CDR3 length is 15 residues. CDR3 bases: TGCGCCAGCAGATCCGGACAGGGTAGGGCAGATACGCAGTATTTT. This encodes CASRSGQGRADTQYF. The full variable domain, its missing parts supplied by reference TRBV5-1 and TRBJ2-3, is KAGVTQTPRYLIKTRGQQVTLSCSPISGHRSVSWYQQTPGQGLQFLFEYFSETQRNKGNFPGRFSGRQFSNSRSEMNVSTLELGDSALYLCASRSGQGRADTQYFGPGTRLTVL.